Following are 8 T cell receptor beta chains from one sample sequenced in a study of T cells in women clearing cervical HPV infection (dated by TCRdb to 2016 to 2019). The library was prepared using the immunoSEQ multiplex PCR assay. TCRdb carries this immuneACCESS record with in-frame sequences only. Its versions omit some clonotypes, under half of them owing to an unresolved V gene in the studies checked, with the rest unexplained. The data table for this sample lists 35,000 to 45,000 clones. Roughly 6.8% of the sample is held by the ten biggest clonotypes. Sequencing used blood buffy coat. These TCRs come from a woman between 18 and 70 years old with a cervical HPV16 infection that either progressed to CIN3+ or cleared (not recorded which).

This clone is labeled medium-sized based on frequency. The read is 3 residues too short to cover the CDR3 end, so that end is filled in from the germline J gene. V and J are TRBV28 and TRBJ1-5; TRBD1 matches at 12 bases. The CDR3 extends over 17 amino acids. The germline V gene has CDR1 MDHEN and CDR2 SYDVKM. The ends lost 7 bases at V and 6 bases at J; junction bases unmatched: 13. The sequenced part of the CDR3 DNA is TGTGCCAGCACCTCTGGGGACAGGGGGCTGGTGGGTCAGCCC. It specifies CASTSGDRGLVGQP. The complete CDR3 protein is CASTSGDRGLVGQPQHF.

Points on this clone: The sequence runs out 3 residues before the end of the CDR3; the remainder is reconstructed from the germline J gene. This chain connects TRBV7-9 to TRBJ2-5; D might be TRBD1 (5 bases). The V end lost 6 bases, the J end lost 0 bases, and 5 bases lay between the germline ends. The germline V gene has CDR1 SEHNR and CDR2 FQNEAQ (reference sequence). The CDR3 is 12 residues long. CDR3 region: CASRDNQETQYF. The part of the CDR3 DNA that was read is TGTGCCAGCAGGGACAACCAAGAGACC.

This CDR3 is CAWRNSLAAGGFYGYTF. The CDR3 bases that were read are TGTGCCTGGAGAAACAGTCTGGCGGCCGGGGGTTTCTATGGC. The J gene is TRBJ1-2, the V gene TRBV30, with D tentatively TRBD1 (5 bases). The sequenced fragment ends 3 residues before the CDR3 boundary, so the rest is inferred from the germline J gene. Trimming pared 3 bases from V and 4 bases from J, leaving 24 bases between. This CDR3 contains 17 residues. Germline-derived CDR1 and CDR2 are GTSNPN and SVGIG (reference sequence). Full variable domain (remainder filled in from reference TRBV30 and TRBJ1-2): SQTIHQWPATLVQPVGSPLSLECTVEGTSNPNLYWYRQAAGRGLQLLFYSVGIGQISSEVPQNLSASRPQDRQFILSSKKLLLSDSGFYLCAWRNSLAAGGFYGYTFGSGTRLTVV.

Judged by frequency, this clone is medium-sized. A read error may account for a junction end that differs from germline. Read data end 3 residues before the CDR3 end; the end is taken from the germline J gene. The chain joins TRBV29-1 to TRBJ1-2; a possible D gene is TRBD1 (5 bases). The CDR3 totals 18 residues. Germline lookup yields CDR1 SQVTM and CDR2 ANQGSEA. The CDR3 sequence: CSVPTETGTSGSKYDYTF. The sequenced part of the CDR3 DNA is TGCAGCGTACCTACAGAAACCGGGACTAGCGGGAGTAAGTATGAC.

Turning to this clone: The read falls 3 residues short of the CDR3 end, and the missing part is taken from the germline J gene. This chain uses TRBV7-9 with TRBJ1-2; D gene ambiguous. Germline V CDR1 and CDR2: SEHNR, FQNEAQ (reference sequence). The CDR3 extends over 15 amino acids. The V and J ends lost 0 bases and 4 bases respectively, with 12 bases between them. The sequenced part of the CDR3 DNA is TGTGCCAGCAGCTTAGCAGGGCAGGCCCTCTATGGC. It encodes CASSLAGQALYG. The whole CDR3 is CASSLAGQALYGYTF.

The CDR3 spells CASSDERGRGYGYTF. The CDR3 DNA, read in part, is TGTGCCAGCAGTGACGAAAGGGGCAGGGGCTATGGC. This rearrangement joins TRBV6-1 to TRBJ1-2, with D maybe TRBD1 (6 bases). The observed sequence ends 3 residues before the CDR3 terminus, with the missing tail filled in from the germline J gene. CDR1 is MNHNS, CDR2 SASEGT, per germline. Trimming shortened V by 3 bases and J by 4 bases, and 15 bases separated the two germline ends. The CDR3 is 15 residues long.

Points on this clone: The read comes to an end 3 residues before the CDR3 does, leaving the germline J gene to fill in the end. The chain joins TRBV20-1 to TRBJ2-5; a weak D match, TRBD1 (6 bases). The CDR3 extends over 16 amino acids. Germline V CDR1 and CDR2: DFQATT, SNEGSKA (reference sequence). V was clipped by 6 bases and J by 5 bases, with 25 bases between them. CDR3 residues: CSAVTKGQKVGETQYF. CDR3 DNA, as far as it was read: TGCAGTGCCGTTACTAAGGGACAAAAAGTAGGGGAGACC.

Note on this clone: The read ends 3 residues shy of where the CDR3 ends; the end is completed using the germline J gene. The chain employs TRBV5-6 and TRBJ1-4; tentatively, D is TRBD1 (5 bases). The germline V and J ends were trimmed by 5 bases and 6 bases, with 14 bases remaining between them. CDR1 and CDR2 (germline): SGHDT, YYEEEE. The CDR3 spans 14 residues. The CDR3 bases that were read are TGTGCCAGCAGTAACGGGGGGTCTTATGAAAAA. This codes for CASSNGGSYEK. The full-length CDR3 reads as CASSNGGSYEKLFF.